This T cell receptor beta chain was captured in a study of blood T cell repertoires in COVID-19. Study context: Spain, Italy and the United States supplied samples that represented acute and convalescent COVID-19. The cDNA or gDNA used as material had been derived from T cells, B-cell-depleted T cells, or PBMCs.

The germline gives CDR1 SEHNR, CDR2 FQNEAQ (reference sequence). The V end was cut by 5 bases, the J end by 0 bases, with 10 bases between. CDR3 size: 15 residues. In the original processing: Quantification of nucleated cells was approximated via reference gene primer amplification. Sequencing used immunoSEQ multiplex PCR; TCRdb keeps in-frame clones, though not all of them. V and J calls and clone size are as listed in that table; D and trimming were resolved from the DNA. The table shows roughly 55,000 clones, with 60% to 80% occurring only once. This sequence originates from a man older than 75 with acute or convalescent COVID-19. Material for sequencing was peripheral blood. This sequence joins TRBV7-9 and TRBJ1-4; unclear D gene. In nucleotides, the CDR3 is TGTGCCAGCAGCCTACAGCAAACAACTAATGAAAAACTGTTTTTT. Protein: CASSLQQTTNEKLFF.